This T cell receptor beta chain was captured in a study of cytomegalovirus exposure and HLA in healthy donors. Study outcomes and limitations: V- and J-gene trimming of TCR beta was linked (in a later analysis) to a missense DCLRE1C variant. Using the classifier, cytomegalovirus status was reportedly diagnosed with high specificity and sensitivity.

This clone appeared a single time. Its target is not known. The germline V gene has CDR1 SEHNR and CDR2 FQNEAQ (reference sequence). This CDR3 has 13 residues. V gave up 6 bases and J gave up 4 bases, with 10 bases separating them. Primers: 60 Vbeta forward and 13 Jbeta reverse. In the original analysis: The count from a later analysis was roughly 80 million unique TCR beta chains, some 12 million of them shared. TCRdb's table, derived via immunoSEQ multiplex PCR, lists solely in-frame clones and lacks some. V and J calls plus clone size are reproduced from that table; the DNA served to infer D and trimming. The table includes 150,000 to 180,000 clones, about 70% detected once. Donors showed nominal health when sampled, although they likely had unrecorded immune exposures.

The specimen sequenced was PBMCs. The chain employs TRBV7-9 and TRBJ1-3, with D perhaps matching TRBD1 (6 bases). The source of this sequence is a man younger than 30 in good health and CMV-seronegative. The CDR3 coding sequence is TGTGCCAGCAGGCCAGGGGCGGGAAACACCATATATTTT. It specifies CASRPGAGNTIYF.